One sample yielded the 2 T cell receptor beta chains listed below, sequenced in a study of T cell repertoires in cytomegalovirus infection (dated by TCRdb to the late 2010s). Reading the label with the study, this specimen's treatment or condition is: in vitro stimulation with specific CMV peptide epitopes to enrich CMV-specific T cells. Instrument used: Illumina HiSeq 1500. TCRdb redid the processing of the public reads, applying fastp at Q25 and MiXCR, and retained in-frame beta chains. Rows merge per CDR3 protein into single entries with the most common DNA and genes. The sample table lists some 900,000 distinct CDR3 sequences, approximately 30% of them with a count of one. The ten largest clones represent around 12% of the sample. Their antigens remain unidentified. Sequencing was performed on cultured CD8+ T cells from PBMCs, taken from culture after CMV antigen stimulation. Source of these receptors: a human donor in good health (CMV status not recorded). Some clones in this sample may be carry-over from other donors' samples.

This clonotype was recorded a few times. The rearrangement links TRBV24-1 to TRBJ2-1, with 8 bases lining up with TRBD1. The CDR3 consists of 18 residues. Losses at the gene ends were 1 base for V and 4 bases for J; bases not matched to a gene: 11. Germline values: CDR1 KGHDR, CDR2 SFDVKD. The CDR3 sequence is CATSDFDMRTGSYNEQFF. CDR3 sequence (DNA): TGTGCCACCAGTGATTTCGACATGCGGACAGGGAGTTACAATGAGCAGTTCTTC.

About this clonotype: This may be a read error: a much more frequent sequence differs by one nucleotide. The rearrangement uses TRBV19 and TRBJ1-1, with D possibly being TRBD1 (5 bases). The germline V gene encodes CDR1 LNHDA and CDR2 SQIVND (reference sequence). Trimming shortened V by 3 bases and J by 1 base, and 9 bases separated the two germline ends. The length of the CDR3 is 14 residues. The CDR3 DNA follows: TGTGCCAGTAGTATGGGGCAGGGGAACACTGAAGCTTTCTTT. As protein: CASSMGQGNTEAFF.